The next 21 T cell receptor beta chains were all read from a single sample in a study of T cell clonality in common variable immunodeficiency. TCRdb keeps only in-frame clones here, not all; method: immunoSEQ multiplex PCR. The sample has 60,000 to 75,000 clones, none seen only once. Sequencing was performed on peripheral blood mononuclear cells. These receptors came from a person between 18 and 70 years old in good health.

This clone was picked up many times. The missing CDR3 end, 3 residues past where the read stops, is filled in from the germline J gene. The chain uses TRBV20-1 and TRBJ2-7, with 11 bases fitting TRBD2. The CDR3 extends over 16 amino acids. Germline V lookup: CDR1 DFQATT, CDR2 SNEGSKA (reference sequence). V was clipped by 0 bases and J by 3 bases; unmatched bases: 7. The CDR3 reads CSARDTGGTSGYEQYF. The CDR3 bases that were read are TGCAGTGCTAGAGACACCGGGGGGACTAGCGGCTACGAG.

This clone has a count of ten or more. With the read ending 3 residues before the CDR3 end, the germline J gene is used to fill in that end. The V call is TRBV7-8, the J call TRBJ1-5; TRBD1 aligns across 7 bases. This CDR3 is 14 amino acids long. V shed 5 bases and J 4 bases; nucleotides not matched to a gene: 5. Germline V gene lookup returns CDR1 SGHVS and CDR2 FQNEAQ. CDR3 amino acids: CASSPRDSNQPQHF. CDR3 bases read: TGTGCCAGCAGCCCTAGGGACAGTAATCAGCCC.

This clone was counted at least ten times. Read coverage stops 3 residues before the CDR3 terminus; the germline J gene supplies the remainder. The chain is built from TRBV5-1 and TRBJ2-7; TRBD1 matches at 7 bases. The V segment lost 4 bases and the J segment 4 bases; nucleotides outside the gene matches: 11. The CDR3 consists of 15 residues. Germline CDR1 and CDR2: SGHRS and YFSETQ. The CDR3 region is CASSTTGLRSYEQYF. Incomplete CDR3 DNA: TGCGCCAGCAGCACGACAGGGCTAAGGTCTTACGAG.

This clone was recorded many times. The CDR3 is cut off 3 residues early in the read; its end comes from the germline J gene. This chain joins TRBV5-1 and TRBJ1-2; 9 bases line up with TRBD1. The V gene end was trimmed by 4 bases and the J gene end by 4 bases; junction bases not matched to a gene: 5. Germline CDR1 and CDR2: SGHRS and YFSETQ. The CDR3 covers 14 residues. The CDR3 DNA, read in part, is TGCGCCAGCAGCCCGGGACAGGGCCTCTATGGC. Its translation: CASSPGQGLYG. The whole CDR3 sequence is CASSPGQGLYGYTF.

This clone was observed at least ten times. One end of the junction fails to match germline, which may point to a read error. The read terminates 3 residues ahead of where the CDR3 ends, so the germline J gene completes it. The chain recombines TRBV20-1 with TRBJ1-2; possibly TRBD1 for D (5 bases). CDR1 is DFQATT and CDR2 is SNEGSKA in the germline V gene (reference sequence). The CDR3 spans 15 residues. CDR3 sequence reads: CSTRDRRALTYGYTF. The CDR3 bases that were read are TGCAGTACTAGAGATCGCAGGGCCCTTACCTATGGC.

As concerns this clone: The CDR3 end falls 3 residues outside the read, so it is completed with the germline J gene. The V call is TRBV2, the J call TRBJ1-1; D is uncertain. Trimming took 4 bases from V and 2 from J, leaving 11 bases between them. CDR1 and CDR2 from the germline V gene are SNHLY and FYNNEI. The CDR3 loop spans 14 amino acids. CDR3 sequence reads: CASSVLGPNTEAFF. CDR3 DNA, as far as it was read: TGTGCCAGCAGTGTGTTGGGCCCAAACACTGAA.

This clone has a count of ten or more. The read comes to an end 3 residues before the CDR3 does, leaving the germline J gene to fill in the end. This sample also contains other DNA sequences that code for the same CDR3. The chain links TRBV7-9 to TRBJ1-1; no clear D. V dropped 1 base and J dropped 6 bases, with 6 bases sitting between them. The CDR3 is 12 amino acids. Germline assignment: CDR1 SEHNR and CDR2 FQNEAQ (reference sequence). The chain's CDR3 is CASSLGQAEAFF. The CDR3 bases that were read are TGTGCCAGCAGCTTAGGACAAGCTGAA.

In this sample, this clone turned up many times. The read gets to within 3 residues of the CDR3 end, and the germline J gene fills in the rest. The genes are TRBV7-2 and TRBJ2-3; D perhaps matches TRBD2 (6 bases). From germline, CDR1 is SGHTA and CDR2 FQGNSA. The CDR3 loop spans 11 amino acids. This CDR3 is CASSGGVSQYF. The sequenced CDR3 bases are TGTGCCAGCAGCGGCGGGGTTTCG. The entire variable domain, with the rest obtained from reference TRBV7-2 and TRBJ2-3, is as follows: GAGVSQSPSNKVTEKGKDVELRCDPISGHTALYWYRQSLGQGLEFLIYFQGNSAPDKSGLPSDRFSAERTGGSVSTLTIQRTQQEDSAVYLCASSGGVSQYFGPGTRLTVL.

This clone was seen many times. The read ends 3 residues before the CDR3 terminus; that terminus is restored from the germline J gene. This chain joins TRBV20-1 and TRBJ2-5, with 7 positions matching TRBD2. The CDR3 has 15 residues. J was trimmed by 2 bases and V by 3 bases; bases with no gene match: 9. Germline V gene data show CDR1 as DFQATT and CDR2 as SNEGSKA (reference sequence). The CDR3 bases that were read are TGCAGTGCTAGTTACGGTAGCGGGTCTCAAGAGACC. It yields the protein CSASYGSGSQET. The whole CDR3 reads CSASYGSGSQETQYF.

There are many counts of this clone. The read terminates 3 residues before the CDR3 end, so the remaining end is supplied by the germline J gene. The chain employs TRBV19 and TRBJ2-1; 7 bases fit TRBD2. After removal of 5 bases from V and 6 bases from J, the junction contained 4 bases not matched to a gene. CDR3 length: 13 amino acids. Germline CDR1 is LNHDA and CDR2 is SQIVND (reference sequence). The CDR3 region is CASSPWGGNEQFF. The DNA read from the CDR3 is TGTGCCAGTAGTCCCTGGGGGGGCAATGAG. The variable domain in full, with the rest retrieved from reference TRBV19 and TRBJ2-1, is DGGITQSPKYLFRKEGQNVTLSCEQNLNHDAMYWYRQDPGQGLRLIYYSQIVNDFQKGDIAEGYSVSREKKESFPLTVTSAQKNPTAFYLCASSPWGGNEQFFGPGTRLTVL.

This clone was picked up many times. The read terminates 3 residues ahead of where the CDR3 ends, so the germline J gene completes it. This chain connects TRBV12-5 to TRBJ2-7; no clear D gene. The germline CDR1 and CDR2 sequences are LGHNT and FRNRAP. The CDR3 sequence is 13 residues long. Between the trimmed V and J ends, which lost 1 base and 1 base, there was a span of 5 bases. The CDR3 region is CASGLDRSYEQYF. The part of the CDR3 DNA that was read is TGTGCTAGTGGTTTGGACAGATCCTACGAG. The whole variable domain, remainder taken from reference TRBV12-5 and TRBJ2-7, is DARVTQTPRHKVTEMGQEVTMRCQPILGHNTVFWYRQTMMQGLELLAYFRNRAPLDDSGMPKDRFSAEMPDATLATLKIQPSEPRDSAVYFCASGLDRSYEQYFGPGTRLTVT.

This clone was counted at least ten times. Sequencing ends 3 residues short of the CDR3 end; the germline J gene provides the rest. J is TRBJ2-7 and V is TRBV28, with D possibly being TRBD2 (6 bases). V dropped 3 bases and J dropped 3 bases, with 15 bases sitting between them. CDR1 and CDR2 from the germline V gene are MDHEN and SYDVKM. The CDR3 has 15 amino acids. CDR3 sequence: CASSFISLGGYEQYF. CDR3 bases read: TGTGCCAGCAGTTTTATTTCTCTCGGGGGCTACGAG.

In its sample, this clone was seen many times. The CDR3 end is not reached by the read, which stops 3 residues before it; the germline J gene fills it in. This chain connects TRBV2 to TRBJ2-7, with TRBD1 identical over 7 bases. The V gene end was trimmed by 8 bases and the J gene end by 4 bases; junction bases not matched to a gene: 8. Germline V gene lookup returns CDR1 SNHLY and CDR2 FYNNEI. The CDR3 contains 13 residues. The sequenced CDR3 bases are TGTGCCAGCGACCGGGACAGTAGGTACGAG. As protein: CASDRDSRYE. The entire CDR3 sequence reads CASDRDSRYEQYF. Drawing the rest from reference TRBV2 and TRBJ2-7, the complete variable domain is EPEVTQTPSHQVTQMGQEVILRCVPISNHLYFYWYRQILGQKVEFLVSFYNNEISEKSEIFDDQFSVERPDGSNFTLKIRSTKLEDSAMYFCASDRDSRYEQYFGPGTRLTVT.

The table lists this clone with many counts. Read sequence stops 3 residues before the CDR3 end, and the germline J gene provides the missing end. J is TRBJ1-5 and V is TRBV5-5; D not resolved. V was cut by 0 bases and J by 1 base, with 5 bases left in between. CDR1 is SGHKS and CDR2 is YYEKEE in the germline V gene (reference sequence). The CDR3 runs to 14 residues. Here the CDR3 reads CASSLASSNQPQHF. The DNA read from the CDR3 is TGTGCCAGCAGCTTGGCATCAAGCAATCAGCCC.

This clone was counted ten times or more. CDR3 sequence: CASSPQGINTEAFF. CDR3 DNA, as far as it was read: TGTGCCAGCTCACCCCAAGGCATAAACACTGAA. This chain uses TRBV18 with TRBJ1-1, with D hard to call. The read ends 3 residues early relative to the CDR3; the germline J gene fills the gap. Deletions cut 3 bases from V and 2 bases from J, with 10 bases between. Germline V CDR1 and CDR2: KGHSH, LQKENI. This CDR3 contains 14 residues.

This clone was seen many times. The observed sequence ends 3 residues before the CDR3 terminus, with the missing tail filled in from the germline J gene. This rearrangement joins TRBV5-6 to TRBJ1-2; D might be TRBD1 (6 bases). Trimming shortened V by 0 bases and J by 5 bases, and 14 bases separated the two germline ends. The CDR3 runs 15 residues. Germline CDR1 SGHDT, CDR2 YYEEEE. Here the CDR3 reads CASSLVGGGEYGYTF. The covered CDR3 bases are TGTGCCAGCAGCTTGGTTGGCGGGGGCGAATATGGC.

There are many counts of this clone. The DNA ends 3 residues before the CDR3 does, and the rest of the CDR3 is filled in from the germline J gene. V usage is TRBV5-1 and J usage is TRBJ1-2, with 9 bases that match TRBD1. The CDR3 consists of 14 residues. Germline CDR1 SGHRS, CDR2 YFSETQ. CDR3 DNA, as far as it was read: TGCGCCAGCAGCTGGGACAGGGCAAATCAGGGC. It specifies CASSWDRANQG. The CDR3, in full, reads CASSWDRANQGYTF.

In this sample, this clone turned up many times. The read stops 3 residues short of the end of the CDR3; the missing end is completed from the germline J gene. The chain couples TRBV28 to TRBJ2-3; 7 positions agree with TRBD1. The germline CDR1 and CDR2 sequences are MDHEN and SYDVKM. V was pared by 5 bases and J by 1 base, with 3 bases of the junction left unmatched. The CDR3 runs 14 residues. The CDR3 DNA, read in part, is TGTGCCAGCAGTGACAGGGACGGCACAGATACG. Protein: CASSDRDGTDT. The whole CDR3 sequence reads CASSDRDGTDTQYF.

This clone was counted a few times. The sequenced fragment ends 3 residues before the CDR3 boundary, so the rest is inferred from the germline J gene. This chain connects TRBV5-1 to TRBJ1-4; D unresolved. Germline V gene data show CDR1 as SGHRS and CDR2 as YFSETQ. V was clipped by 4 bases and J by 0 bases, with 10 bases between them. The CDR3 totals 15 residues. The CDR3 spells CASSRDTSTNEKLFF. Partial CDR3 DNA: TGCGCCAGCAGCCGCGACACCTCAACTAATGAAAAA.

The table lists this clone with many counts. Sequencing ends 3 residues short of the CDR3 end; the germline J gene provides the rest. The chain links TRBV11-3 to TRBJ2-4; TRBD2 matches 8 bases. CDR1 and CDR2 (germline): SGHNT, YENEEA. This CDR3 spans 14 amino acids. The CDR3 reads CASSLSGSSLNQYF. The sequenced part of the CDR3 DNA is TGTGCCAGCAGCCTAAGCGGGAGTTCCCTTAAT.

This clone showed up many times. CDR3 DNA, as far as it was read: TGTGCCAGCAGCTTCAGGGGTGGCACCGGGGAG. Its protein is CASSFRGGTGE. The CDR3 reads in full as CASSFRGGTGELFF. V usage is TRBV7-3 and J usage is TRBJ2-2, with D perhaps matching TRBD1 (6 bases). With the read ending 3 residues before the CDR3 end, the germline J gene is used to fill in that end. The CDR3 has 14 amino acids. V dropped 3 bases and J dropped 4 bases, with 9 bases sitting between them. Per the germline V gene, CDR1 is SGHTA and CDR2 is FQGTGA.